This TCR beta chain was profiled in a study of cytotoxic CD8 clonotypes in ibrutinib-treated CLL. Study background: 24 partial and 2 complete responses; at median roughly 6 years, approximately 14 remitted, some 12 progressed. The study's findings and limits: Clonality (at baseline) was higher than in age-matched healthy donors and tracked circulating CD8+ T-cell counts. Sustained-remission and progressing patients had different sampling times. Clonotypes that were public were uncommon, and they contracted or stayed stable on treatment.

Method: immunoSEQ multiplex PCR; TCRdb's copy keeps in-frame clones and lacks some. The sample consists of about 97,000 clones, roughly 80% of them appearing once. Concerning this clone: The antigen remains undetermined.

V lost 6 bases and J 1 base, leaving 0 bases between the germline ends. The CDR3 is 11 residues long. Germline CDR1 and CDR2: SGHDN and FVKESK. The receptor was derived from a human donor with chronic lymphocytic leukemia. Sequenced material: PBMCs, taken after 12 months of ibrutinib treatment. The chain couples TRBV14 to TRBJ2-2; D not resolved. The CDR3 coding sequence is TGTGCCAGCAGGAACACCGGGGAGCTGTTTTTT. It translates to CASRNTGELFF. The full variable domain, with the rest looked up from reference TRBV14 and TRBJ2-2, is EAGVTQFPSHSVIEKGQTVTLRCDPISGHDNLYWYRRVMGKEIKFLLHFVKESKQDESGMPNNRFLAERTGGTYSTLKVQPAELEDSGVYFCASRNTGELFFGEGSRLTVL.